These 4 T cell receptor beta chains originate from one sample sequenced in a study of cytomegalovirus exposure and HLA in healthy donors. Primers: 60 Vbeta forward and 13 Jbeta reverse. Some clones are missing from TCRdb's copy, which holds only in-frame ones; the method was immunoSEQ multiplex PCR. The data show around 260,000 clones, with roughly 80% seen just once and roughly 0.31% held by the top ten. The specimen sequenced was PBMCs. The source is a girl between 2 and 10 years old in good health and CMV-seronegative.

Details on this clone: The junction departs from germline at one end; a sequencing error may be responsible. This CDR3 reads CSSSFGFYEQYF. The CDR3 DNA is TGTTCCAGCAGCTTTGGCTTTTACGAGCAGTACTTC. This sequence joins TRBV7-9 and TRBJ2-7; no firm D call. CDR1 is SEHNR, CDR2 FQNEAQ, per germline (reference sequence). This CDR3 comprises 12 residues.

The CDR3 sequence: CASRSSTGSSYNEQFF. The CDR3 region has the DNA TGTGCCAGCAGGAGCTCTACAGGGAGCTCCTACAATGAGCAGTTCTTC. This chain links TRBV28 with TRBJ2-1; TRBD1 is a possible D gene (6 bases). Germline CDR1 is MDHEN and CDR2 is SYDVKM. The CDR3 runs to 16 residues. V was trimmed by 6 bases and J by 0 bases, leaving 15 bases between them.

The chain recombines TRBV7-2 with TRBJ2-3; D might be TRBD2 (6 bases). Germline V gene data show CDR1 as SGHTA and CDR2 as FQGNSA. V was shortened by 4 bases and J by 5 bases, with 10 bases between the two germline ends. There are 13 residues in the CDR3. The CDR3 bases are TGTGCCAGCAGCTACCGACTAGTAGATACGCAGTATTTT. Protein sequence: CASSYRLVDTQYF.

V usage is TRBV6-5 and J usage is TRBJ2-7, with 8 nucleotides matching TRBD2. Germline CDR1 and CDR2: MNHEY and SVGAGI. The ends lost 6 bases at V and 6 bases at J; junction bases unmatched: 13. The CDR3 has 15 residues. The CDR3 reads CASSTIRGLVLEQYF. DNA for the CDR3: TGTGCCAGCAGCACCATCCGGGGACTAGTCCTCGAGCAGTACTTC.